This T cell receptor beta chain was retrieved from a study of shared clonotypes between healthy human individuals. Overall study: There were three CD4 naive, three CD4 memory, two CD8 naive and one CD8 memory plates per donor.

The CDR3 extends over 17 amino acids. The germline V gene encodes CDR1 MNHEY and CDR2 SMNVEV (reference sequence). J lost 8 bases, V lost 0 bases, and 8 bases had no gene match. As regards this clone: Its antigen is still unknown.

Sequencing used immunoSEQ multiplex PCR; TCRdb keeps in-frame clones, though not all of them. The sample holds about 1.5 million clones, over 95% seen once. Everyone who donated was a Caucasian adult who lived in Nashville, Tennessee. The study's findings and limits: Limitation of the genetic and exposure-history diversity represented came from the few donors.

The V call is TRBV27, the J call TRBJ2-1, with TRBD2 matching over 12 bases. This clonotype was obtained from a man aged 30 to 45 in good health. Sequenced material: naive CD4+ T cells sorted from blood. Subset: CD45RA+ positively selected. CDR3 sequence reads: CASSLSFTSGRTDEQFF. The CDR3 coding sequence is TGTGCCAGCAGTTTATCTTTTACTAGCGGGAGGACCGATGAGCAGTTCTTC.